This T cell receptor (beta chain) was identified in a study of blood T cell repertoires in COVID-19. The CDR3 is made up of 15 amino acids. Germline V gene data show CDR1 as SGHTA and CDR2 as FQGNSA. Trimming removed 2 bases from V and 4 bases from J, with 12 bases in between. Original methodology: Reference gene primer amplification gave nucleated cell count estimates. The repertoire was sequenced with immunoSEQ multiplex PCR; TCRdb's copy has only in-frame clones and lacks some. V and J calls and clone size follow that table, whereas D and trimming were derived from the DNA. The sample includes some 95,000 clones, about 80% of them seen just once.

Sequences were obtained from peripheral blood. The rearrangement links TRBV7-2 to TRBJ1-3, with D possibly matching TRBD1 (5 bases). This clonotype originated in a man between 65 and 80 years old with acute or convalescent COVID-19. For the CDR3, the DNA is TGTGCCAGCAGCTTAAGGAGGGGTTCGGGAAACACCATATATTTT. It is translated as CASSLRRGSGNTIYF.